The 16 T cell receptor beta chains listed next were all sequenced from one sample in a study of cytomegalovirus exposure and HLA in healthy donors. In the PCR, 60 Vbeta and 13 Jbeta primers were used. Here immunoSEQ multiplex PCR was the method, and the copy in TCRdb shows in-frame clones only, minus some. The sample has about 130,000 clones; more than 75% are singletons. The specimen sequenced was PBMCs. These receptors originate from a female donor in good health and CMV-seronegative.

The chain employs TRBV29-1 and TRBJ2-7; TRBD1 matches 8 bases. Germline-derived CDR1 and CDR2 are SQVTM and ANQGSEA. V shed 6 bases and J 7 bases; nucleotides not matched to a gene: 11. The CDR3 has 13 residues. DNA of the CDR3: TGCAGCGTGGACTACAGGGGGACGGGGGAGCAGTACTTC. Translation gives CSVDYRGTGEQYF.

V usage is TRBV7-2 and J usage is TRBJ2-7; TRBD2 matches 10 bases. From germline, CDR1 is SGHTA and CDR2 FQGNSA. There are 15 residues in the CDR3. Losses at the gene ends were 4 bases for V and 1 base for J; bases not matched to a gene: 4. This chain's CDR3 is CASSSTSGSSYEQYF. The CDR3 DNA reads as TGTGCCAGCAGCTCGACTAGCGGGTCTTCCTACGAGCAGTACTTC.

V is TRBV4-2 and J is TRBJ2-7; 12 bases align to TRBD2. CDR1 is LGHNA and CDR2 is YNFKEQ in the germline V gene. Trimming removed 0 bases from V and 0 bases from J; junction bases left unmatched: 18. This CDR3 contains 22 residues. This CDR3 reads CASSQDVRRGSSTSGSSYEQYF. In DNA, the CDR3 is TGTGCCAGCAGCCAAGATGTTAGAAGGGGGTCTTCGACTAGCGGGAGCTCCTACGAGCAGTACTTC.

V usage is TRBV6-1 and J usage is TRBJ1-5, with D perhaps TRBD1 (6 bases). The ends were cut back, 7 bases at V and 3 bases at J, with 16 bases in the middle. This CDR3 region has 15 residues. In germline, CDR1 is MNHNS, CDR2 SASEGT. CDR3 sequence: CASISSAGANQPQHF. Here the CDR3 DNA reads TGTGCCAGCATCTCATCGGCAGGGGCCAATCAGCCCCAGCATTTT.

V gene TRBV7-9 combines with J gene TRBJ2-6; possible D gene TRBD2, 7 bases. Per germline, CDR1 SEHNR and CDR2 FQNEAQ (reference sequence). This CDR3 has 16 residues. Trimming took 5 bases from V and 2 from J, leaving 13 bases between them. CDR3 residues: CASSPRGGAGANVLTF. CDR3 sequence (DNA): TGTGCCAGCAGCCCTAGGGGGGGGGCTGGGGCCAACGTCCTGACTTTC.

The chain employs TRBV6-1 and TRBJ2-3, with D perhaps matching TRBD1 (6 bases). This CDR3 spans 14 amino acids. From germline, CDR1 is MNHNS and CDR2 SASEGT. Trimming removed 6 bases from V and 2 bases from J, with 12 bases in between. The CDR3 loop reads CASSLQGNTDTQYF. The CDR3 DNA reads as TGTGCCAGCAGCCTACAGGGTAACACAGATACGCAGTATTTT.

The table lists this clone with a few counts. The CDR3 protein is CASSQGTGRTGASRGMNTEAFF. DNA for the CDR3: TGCGCCAGCAGCCAAGGGACAGGGAGAACGGGAGCGTCCAGAGGGATGAACACTGAAGCTTTCTTT. The chain is built from TRBV4-1 and TRBJ1-1; 8 nucleotides line up with TRBD1. CDR3 length equals 22 residues. V gave up 1 base and J gave up 0 bases; unmatched junction bases: 22. Germline loops: CDR1 MGHRA, CDR2 YSYEKL.

The chain uses TRBV4-1 and TRBJ2-7; 7 nucleotides agree with TRBD2. This CDR3 has 17 residues. CDR1 and CDR2 (germline): MGHRA, YSYEKL. V lost 1 base, J lost 0 bases, and 9 bases stayed unmatched. The CDR3 loop reads CASSQGGRAGDSYEQYF. The CDR3 DNA reads as TGCGCCAGCAGCCAAGGAGGGAGGGCGGGCGACTCCTACGAGCAGTACTTC.

This clone came up once. The V and J genes are TRBV30 and TRBJ2-3; tentatively, D is TRBD2 (6 bases). CDR3 length: 15 amino acids. Germline V lookup: CDR1 GTSNPN, CDR2 SVGIG (reference sequence). V lost 6 bases, J lost 3 bases, and 19 bases lay in between. CDR3 sequence reads: CACRHGGARTDTQYF. CDR3 nucleotide sequence: TGTGCCTGTCGGCATGGAGGGGCCAGGACAGATACGCAGTATTTT.

The chain links TRBV4-1 to TRBJ1-1; D may be TRBD1 (5 bases). V was trimmed by 0 bases and J by 1 base, leaving 6 bases between them. This CDR3 spans 14 amino acids. Germline CDR1 MGHRA, CDR2 YSYEKL. CDR3 protein: CASSQDRGNTEAFF. CDR3 sequence (DNA): TGCGCCAGCAGCCAAGATAGGGGGAACACTGAAGCTTTCTTT.

The chain couples TRBV29-1 to TRBJ2-1; 11 bases are a match to TRBD2. J was trimmed by 6 bases and V by 2 bases; bases with no gene match: 6. Germline V gene sequence: CDR1 SQVTM, CDR2 ANQGSEA. The CDR3 loop spans 15 amino acids. The CDR3 spells CSVEISGRAANEQFF. The CDR3 DNA follows: TGCAGCGTTGAAATTAGCGGGAGGGCCGCCAATGAGCAGTTCTTC.

The chain employs TRBV10-3 and TRBJ1-1; weak D call: TRBD1 (6 bases). CDR3 length: 13 amino acids. With 7 bases removed from V and 5 bases from J, the gap between germline ends came to 14 bases. Germline assignment: CDR1 ENHRY and CDR2 SYGVKD. CDR3 coding DNA: TGTGCCATCAATCGGGAGGGGGGGACTGAAGCTTTCTTT. This codes for CAINREGGTEAFF.

CDR3 sequence: CASSLGLAGDRDPQETQYF. The CDR3, as DNA: TGTGCCAGCAGCTTGGGTCTAGCGGGAGATAGAGACCCCCAAGAGACCCAGTACTTC. V usage is TRBV5-6 and J usage is TRBJ2-5, with 10 bases fitting TRBD2. The V and J ends lost 0 bases and 1 base, in that order; junction bases with no gene match: 12. In germline, CDR1 is SGHDT, CDR2 YYEEEE. The CDR3 runs 19 residues. The full variable domain, in which reference TRBV5-6 and TRBJ2-5 provide the parts outside the CDR3, is DAGVTQSPTHLIKTRGQQVTLRCSPKSGHDTVSWYQQALGQGPQFIFQYYEEEERQRGNFPDRFSGHQFPNYSSELNVNALLLGDSALYLCASSLGLAGDRDPQETQYFGPGTRLLVL.

The sample holds one count of this clone. The chain combines TRBV5-1 with TRBJ2-2; D perhaps matches TRBD2 (5 bases). In germline, CDR1 is SGHRS, CDR2 YFSETQ. The CDR3 is made up of 16 amino acids. Trimming removed 1 base at V and 0 bases at J, with 10 bases between. Here the CDR3 reads CASSLSGGSNTGELFF. CDR3 nucleotides: TGCGCCAGCAGCTTGAGCGGCGGATCGAACACCGGGGAGCTGTTTTTT.

The J gene is TRBJ2-7, the V gene TRBV30; a weak D match, TRBD2 (5 bases). The germline V and J ends were trimmed by 3 bases and 0 bases, with 18 bases remaining between them. In germline, CDR1 is GTSNPN, CDR2 SVGIG (reference sequence). This CDR3 comprises 16 residues. The CDR3 sequence is CAWRGESGLSSYEQYF. CDR3 DNA sequence: TGTGCCTGGAGAGGCGAAAGCGGTTTGAGCTCCTACGAGCAGTACTTC. Full variable domain (outside the CDR3, taken from reference TRBV30 and TRBJ2-7): SQTIHQWPATLVQPVGSPLSLECTVEGTSNPNLYWYRQAAGRGLQLLFYSVGIGQISSEVPQNLSASRPQDRQFILSSKKLLLSDSGFYLCAWRGESGLSSYEQYFGPGTRLTVT.

The chain couples TRBV28 to TRBJ1-5; D remains unclear. From germline, CDR1 is MDHEN and CDR2 SYDVKM. V was pared by 5 bases and J by 6 bases, with 11 bases between. The CDR3 runs to 13 residues. The CDR3 protein is CASSPARGQPQHF. The CDR3 nucleotides are TGTGCCAGCAGTCCCGCGCGGGGTCAGCCCCAGCATTTT.